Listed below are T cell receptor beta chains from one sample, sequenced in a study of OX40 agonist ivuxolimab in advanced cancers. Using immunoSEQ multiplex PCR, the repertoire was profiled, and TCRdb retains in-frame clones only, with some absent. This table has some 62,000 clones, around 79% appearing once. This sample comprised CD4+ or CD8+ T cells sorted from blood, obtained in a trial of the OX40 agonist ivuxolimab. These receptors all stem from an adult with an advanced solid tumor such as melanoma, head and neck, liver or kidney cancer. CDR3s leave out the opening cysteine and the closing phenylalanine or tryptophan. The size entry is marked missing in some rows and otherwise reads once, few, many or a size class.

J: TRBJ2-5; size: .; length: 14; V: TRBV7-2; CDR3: ASSLVDRGPGETQY
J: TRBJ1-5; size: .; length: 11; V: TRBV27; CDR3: ASSSSYGQPQH
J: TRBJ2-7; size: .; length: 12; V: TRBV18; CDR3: ASSPEVTSYEQY
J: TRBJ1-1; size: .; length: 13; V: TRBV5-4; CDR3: ASSLIAVSNTEAF
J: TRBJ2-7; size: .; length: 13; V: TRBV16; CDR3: ASSQARGYSYEQY
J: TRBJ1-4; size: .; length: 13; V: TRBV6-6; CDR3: ASSPRDRRGEKLF
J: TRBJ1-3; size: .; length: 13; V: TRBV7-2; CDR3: ASSYRQSGGNTIY
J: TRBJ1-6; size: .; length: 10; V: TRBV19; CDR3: ASSFRNSPLH
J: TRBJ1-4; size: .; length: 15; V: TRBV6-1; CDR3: ASSGDRGLATNEKLF
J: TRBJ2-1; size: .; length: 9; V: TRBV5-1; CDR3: ASSFGNEQF
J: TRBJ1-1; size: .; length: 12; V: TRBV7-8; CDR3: ASSPDRGNAEAF
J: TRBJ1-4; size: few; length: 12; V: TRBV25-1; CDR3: ASREGRPNEKLF
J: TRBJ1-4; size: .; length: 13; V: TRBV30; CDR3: ACKRGQGGYEKLF
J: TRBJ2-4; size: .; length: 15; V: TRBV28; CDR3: ASSSPGAGWAKNIQY
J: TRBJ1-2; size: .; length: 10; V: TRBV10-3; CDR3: AIAPDSYGYT
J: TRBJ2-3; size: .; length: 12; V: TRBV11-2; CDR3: ASSFGGLTDTQY
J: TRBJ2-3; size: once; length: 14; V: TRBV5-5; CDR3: ASSLGTSGTGDTQY
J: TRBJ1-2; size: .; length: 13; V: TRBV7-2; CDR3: ASSFGGGANYGYT
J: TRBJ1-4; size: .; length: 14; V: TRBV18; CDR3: ASSPSGTGVNEKLF
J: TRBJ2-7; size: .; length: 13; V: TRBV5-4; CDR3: ASSEGLAGSYEQY
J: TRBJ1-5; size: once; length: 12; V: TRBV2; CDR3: ASSSDGEGQPQH
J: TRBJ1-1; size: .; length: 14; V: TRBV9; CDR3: ASSVDYGTGATEAF
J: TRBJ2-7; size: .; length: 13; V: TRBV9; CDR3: ASSVADGQFYEQY
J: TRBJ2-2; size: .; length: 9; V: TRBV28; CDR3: ASSLTGELF
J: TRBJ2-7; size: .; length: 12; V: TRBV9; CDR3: ASSVEAYPFEQY
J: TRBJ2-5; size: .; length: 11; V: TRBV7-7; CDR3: ASSPNRGETQY
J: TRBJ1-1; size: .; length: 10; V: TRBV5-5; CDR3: ASSLGRHEAF
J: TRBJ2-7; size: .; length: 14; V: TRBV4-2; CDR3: ASSQATSGSVYEQY
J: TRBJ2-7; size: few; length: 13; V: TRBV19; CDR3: ASSPAERGIYEQY
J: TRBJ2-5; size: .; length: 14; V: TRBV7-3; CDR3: ASSLAGQGDEKTQY
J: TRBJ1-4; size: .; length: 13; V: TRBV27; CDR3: ASSLWTAGNEKLF
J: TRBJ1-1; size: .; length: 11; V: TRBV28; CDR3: ASSFPGNTEAF
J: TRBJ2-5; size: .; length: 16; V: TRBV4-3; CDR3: ASSQGSRAGGPSETQY
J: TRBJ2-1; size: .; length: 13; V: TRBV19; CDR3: ASSIQASSYNEQF
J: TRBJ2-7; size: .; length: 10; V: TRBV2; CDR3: ASGPRGYEQY
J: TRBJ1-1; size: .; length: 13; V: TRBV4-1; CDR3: ASSQNSIGGTEAF
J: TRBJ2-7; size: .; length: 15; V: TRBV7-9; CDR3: ASSSIVTGGFSYEQY
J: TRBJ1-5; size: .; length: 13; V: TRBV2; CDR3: ASSSAGDSNQPQH
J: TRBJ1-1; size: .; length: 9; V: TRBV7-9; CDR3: ASSFGGEAF
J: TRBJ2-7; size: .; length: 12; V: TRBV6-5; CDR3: ASTPSGIPYEQY
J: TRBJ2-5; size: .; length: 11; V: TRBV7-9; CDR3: ASRGQGARTEN
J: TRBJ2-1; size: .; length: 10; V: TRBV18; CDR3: ASSPPYNEQF
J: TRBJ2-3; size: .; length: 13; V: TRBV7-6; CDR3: ASSPAGGAGDTQY
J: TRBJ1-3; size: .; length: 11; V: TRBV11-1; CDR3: ASSFQPGNTIY
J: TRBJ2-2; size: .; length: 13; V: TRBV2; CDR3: ASSGGYPLPGELF
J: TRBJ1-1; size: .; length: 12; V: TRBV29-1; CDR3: SVGRAGKGPEAF
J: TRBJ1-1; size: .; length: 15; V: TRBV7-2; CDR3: ASSLADGLLMNTEAF
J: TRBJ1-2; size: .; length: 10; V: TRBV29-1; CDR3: SVGQTNYGYT
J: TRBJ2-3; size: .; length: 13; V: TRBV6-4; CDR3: ASSDRFTSTDTQY
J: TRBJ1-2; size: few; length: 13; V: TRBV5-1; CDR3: ASSLAGNSNVGYT
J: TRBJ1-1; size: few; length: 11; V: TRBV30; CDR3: AWSVQGWTEAF
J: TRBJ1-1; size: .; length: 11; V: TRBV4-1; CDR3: ASSLGENTEAF
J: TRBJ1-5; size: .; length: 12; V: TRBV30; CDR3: AWSVGGGWGPQH
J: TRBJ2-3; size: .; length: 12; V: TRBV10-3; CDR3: AIKGLGSGDTQY
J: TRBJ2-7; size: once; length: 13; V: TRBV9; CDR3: ASSLTSGRAYEQY